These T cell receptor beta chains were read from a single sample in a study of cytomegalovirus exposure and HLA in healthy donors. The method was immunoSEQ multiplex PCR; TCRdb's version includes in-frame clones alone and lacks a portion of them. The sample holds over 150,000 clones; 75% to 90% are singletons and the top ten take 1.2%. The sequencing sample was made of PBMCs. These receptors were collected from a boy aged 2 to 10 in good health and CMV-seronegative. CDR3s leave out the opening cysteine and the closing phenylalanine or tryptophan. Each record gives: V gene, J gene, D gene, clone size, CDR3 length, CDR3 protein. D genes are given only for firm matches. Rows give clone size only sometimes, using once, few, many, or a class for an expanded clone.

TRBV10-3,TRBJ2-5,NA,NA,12,AIRGEIAQETQY
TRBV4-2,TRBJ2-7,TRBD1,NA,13,ASSQGDSPQYEQY
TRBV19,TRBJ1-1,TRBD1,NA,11,ASAQGANTEAF
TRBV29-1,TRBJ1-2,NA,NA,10,SVVQGGDGYT
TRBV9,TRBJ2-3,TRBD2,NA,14,ASSEYSGRSPDTQY
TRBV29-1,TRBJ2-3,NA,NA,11,SVDLDLTDTQY
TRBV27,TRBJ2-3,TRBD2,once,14,ASSHRTSGSRDTQY
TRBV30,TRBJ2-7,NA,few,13,AWSVGPPGSYEQY
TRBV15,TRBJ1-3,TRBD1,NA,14,ATSSRQGVAGNTIY
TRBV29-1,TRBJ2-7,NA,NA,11,SPPIRGSYEQY
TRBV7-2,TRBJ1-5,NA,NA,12,ASSPGGHNQPQH
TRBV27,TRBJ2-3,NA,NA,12,ASRPTSGTSTQY
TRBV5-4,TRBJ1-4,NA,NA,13,ASSLDGATNEKLF
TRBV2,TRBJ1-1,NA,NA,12,ASSGGKVNTEAF
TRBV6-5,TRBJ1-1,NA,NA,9,ACHRGAEAF
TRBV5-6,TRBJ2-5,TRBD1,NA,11,ASSQTGLETQY
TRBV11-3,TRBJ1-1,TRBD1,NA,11,ASSSGTAASAF